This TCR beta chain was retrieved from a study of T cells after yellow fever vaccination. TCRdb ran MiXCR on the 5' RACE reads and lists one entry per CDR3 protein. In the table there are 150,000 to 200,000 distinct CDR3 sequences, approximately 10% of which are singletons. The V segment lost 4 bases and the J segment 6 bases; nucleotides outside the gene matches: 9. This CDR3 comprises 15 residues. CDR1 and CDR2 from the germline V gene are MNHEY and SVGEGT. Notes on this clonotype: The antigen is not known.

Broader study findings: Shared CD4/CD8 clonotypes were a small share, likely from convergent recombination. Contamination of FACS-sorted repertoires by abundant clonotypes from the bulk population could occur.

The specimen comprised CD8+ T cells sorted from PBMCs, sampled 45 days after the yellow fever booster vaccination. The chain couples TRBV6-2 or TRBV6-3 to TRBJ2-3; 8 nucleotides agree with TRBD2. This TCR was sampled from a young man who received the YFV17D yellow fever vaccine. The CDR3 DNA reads TGTGCCAGCAGTTTTCTTCGGGGGGGGCATGATACGCAGTATTTT. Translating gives CASSFLRGGHDTQYF.